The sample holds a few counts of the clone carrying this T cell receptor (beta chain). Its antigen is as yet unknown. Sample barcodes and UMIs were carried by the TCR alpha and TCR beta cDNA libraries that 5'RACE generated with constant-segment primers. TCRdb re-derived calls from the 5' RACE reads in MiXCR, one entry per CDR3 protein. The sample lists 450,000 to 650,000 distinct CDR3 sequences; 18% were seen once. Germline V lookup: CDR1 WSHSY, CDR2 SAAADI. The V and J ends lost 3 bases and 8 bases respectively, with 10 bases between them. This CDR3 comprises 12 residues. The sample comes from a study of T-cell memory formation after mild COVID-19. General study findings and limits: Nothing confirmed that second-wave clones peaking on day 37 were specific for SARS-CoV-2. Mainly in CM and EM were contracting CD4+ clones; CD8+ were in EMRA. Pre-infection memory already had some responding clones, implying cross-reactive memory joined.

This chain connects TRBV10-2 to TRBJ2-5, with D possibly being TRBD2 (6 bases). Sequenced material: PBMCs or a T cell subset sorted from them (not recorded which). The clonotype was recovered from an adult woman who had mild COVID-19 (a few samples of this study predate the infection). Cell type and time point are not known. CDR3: CASSEVGGTQYF. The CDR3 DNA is TGCGCCAGCAGTGAAGTGGGAGGAACCCAGTACTTC.